A selection of T cell receptor beta chains follows, all from one sample in a study of graft-versus-host responses after intestinal transplantation. These TCRs are of unknown antigen specificity. Some clones are missing from TCRdb's copy, which holds only in-frame ones; the method was immunoSEQ multiplex PCR. The sample has about 120,000 clones; about 95% are singletons. The sample was unstimulated CD8+ T cells sorted from spleen or lymph node cells, taken before intestinal transplant. The receptors come from a human donor who received an intestinal transplant. Both conserved end residues are part of each CDR3. D genes are given only for firm matches. Expanded clones are given a class, and other clones once, few, many or no size at all.

D gene,V gene,clone size,J gene,CDR3 DNA,CDR3 protein
TRBD1,TRBV7-6,-,TRBJ2-5,TGTGCCAGCACCCCGGGTGTTGCAGGGGGACAGACCCAGTACTTC,CASTPGVAGGQTQYF
TRBD1,TRBV29-1,-,TRBJ2-7,TGCAGCGTTGAAGGACAGGGCTCGTCCTACGAGCAGTACTTC,CSVEGQGSSYEQYF
-,TRBV6-5,-,TRBJ1-4,TGTGCCAGCAGTTACTCAGGATCCCTTAATGAAAAACTGTTTTTT,CASSYSGSLNEKLFF
-,TRBV19,-,TRBJ2-7,TGTGCCAGTAGTCAACTAGGGACGAGCTCCTACGAGCAGTACTTC,CASSQLGTSSYEQYF
-,TRBV7-9,-,TRBJ2-3,TGTGCCAGCAGCTTAGACGACGATACGCAGTATTTT,CASSLDDDTQYF
-,TRBV9,once,TRBJ2-1,TGTGCCAGCAGCGTCAGCAATGGGAATGAGCAGTTCTTC,CASSVSNGNEQFF
TRBD2,TRBV7-3,-,TRBJ2-3,TGTGCCAGCAGCTTAAGGACTAGCGGGAGGAGAGGTAATACGCAGTATTTT,CASSLRTSGRRGNTQYF
TRBD2,TRBV27,-,TRBJ2-1,TGTGCCAGCGGGCCATTGGGACTAGCTCTCAACAATGAGCAGTTCTTC,CASGPLGLALNNEQFF
TRBD2,TRBV4-3,-,TRBJ2-5,TGCGCCAGCAGCCAAGCGACCGGGACTACTGAGACCCAGTACTTC,CASSQATGTTETQYF
-,TRBV2,-,TRBJ2-7,TGTGCCAGCCGCATCGTACGGGAGCAGTACTTC,CASRIVREQYF
-,TRBV7-9,-,TRBJ2-1,TGTGCCAGCAGCTTATCCGGGACGGTCTCCTACAATGAGCAGTTCTTC,CASSLSGTVSYNEQFF
-,TRBV2,-,TRBJ2-6,TGTGCCAGTCGGACGGGGGCCAACGTCCTGACTTTC,CASRTGANVLTF
-,TRBV7-8,-,TRBJ2-5,TGTGCCAGCAGCTTAGCTCTTGGATTTGGACAGTTACAAGAGACCCAGTACTTC,CASSLALGFGQLQETQYF
-,TRBV5-6,-,TRBJ1-2,TGTGCCAGCAGCTTCTCTACAGTATGGAACTATGGCTACACCTTC,CASSFSTVWNYGYTF
TRBD2,TRBV4-1,-,TRBJ2-1,TGCGCCAGCAGCCAAGTCCCCGGGACTAGCGGGAGCAATGAGCAGTTCTTC,CASSQVPGTSGSNEQFF
-,TRBV7-9,-,TRBJ2-7,TGTGCCAGCAGTACCGGGACAAAATACTACGAGCAGTACTTC,CASSTGTKYYEQYF
-,TRBV19,-,TRBJ1-1,TGTGCCAGTTATCGGGACTGGAACACTGAAGCTTTCTTT,CASYRDWNTEAFF
-,TRBV6-5,-,TRBJ1-5,TGTGCCAGCAGTTACTCGAACAGCAATCAGCCCCAGCATTTT,CASSYSNSNQPQHF
TRBD2,TRBV28,-,TRBJ2-2,TGTGCCAGCAGTCCCGGGAGGGCGACCGGGGAGCTGTTTTTT,CASSPGRATGELFF
-,TRBV11-2,-,TRBJ2-7,TGTGCCAGCAGCTTAGCGTTCTGGGGGGAGTACGAGCAGTACTTC,CASSLAFWGEYEQYF
-,TRBV30,-,TRBJ1-2,TGTGCCTGGAGTGATGAAGGAACCGGGAACAGGGATGGCTACACCTTC,CAWSDEGTGNRDGYTF
TRBD2,TRBV4-2,-,TRBJ2-5,TGTGCCAGCAGCCAAGCAGCGGGACCGGGTGGGGAGACCCAGTACTTC,CASSQAAGPGGETQYF
-,TRBV5-6,-,TRBJ2-3,TGTGCCAGCAGCTTGGCAAAGCTAGGGGCAGATACGCAGTATTTT,CASSLAKLGADTQYF
-,TRBV28,-,TRBJ2-1,TGTGCCAGCAGTCACGGACGGGGTGAGCAGTTCTTC,CASSHGRGEQFF
-,TRBV30,-,TRBJ1-3,TGTGCCTGGAGGTGGGGGACAATGGAAAACACCATATATTTT,CAWRWGTMENTIYF
TRBD2,TRBV15,-,TRBJ2-7,TGTGCCACCAGCAGAGATGGCGGGAGCTCCTACGAGCAGTACTTC,CATSRDGGSSYEQYF
TRBD2,TRBV11-2,-,TRBJ2-1,TGTGCCAGCAGCTTAGATCGGCTAGCGGGAGGTGAGCAGTTCTTC,CASSLDRLAGGEQFF
-,TRBV7-9,-,TRBJ2-7,TGTGCCAGCAGCTCAAGGACAGACTCCTACGAGCAGTACTTC,CASSSRTDSYEQYF
-,TRBV15,-,TRBJ1-2,TGTGCCACCAGCAGCCACGGGCAGGGCAGCTATGGCTACACCTTC,CATSSHGQGSYGYTF
TRBD1,TRBV27,-,TRBJ1-1,TGTGCCAGTCGTCCCGGGACAGGGAAAAACACTGAAGCTTTCTTT,CASRPGTGKNTEAFF
TRBD2,TRBV5-1,-,TRBJ2-1,TGCGCCAGCAGCTTTGGACTAGCGGAGGGCTCCTACAATGAGCAGTTCTTC,CASSFGLAEGSYNEQFF
TRBD1,TRBV30,-,TRBJ2-1,TGTGCCCGGACAGGGGGCGCGTGGGATGAGCAGTTCTTC,CARTGGAWDEQFF
-,TRBV27,-,TRBJ2-7,TGTGCCAGCAGTCGTCTAGGGTACTCCTACGAGCAGTACTTC,CASSRLGYSYEQYF
-,TRBV7-2,-,TRBJ1-5,TGTGCCAGCAGCTGGCGGGGACTTCGGGGTCAGCCCCAGCATTTT,CASSWRGLRGQPQHF
-,TRBV2,-,TRBJ2-7,TGTGCCAGCAGTTGGCCCAACGGTAGGGAGCAGTACTTC,CASSWPNGREQYF
-,TRBV4-1,-,TRBJ2-1,TGCGCCAGCAGCCAAGTGACTGGGGTTAATGAGCAGTTCTTC,CASSQVTGVNEQFF
-,TRBV5-6,-,TRBJ2-1,TGTGCCAGCAGCCCCTCGGCGTATGAGCAGTTCTTC,CASSPSAYEQFF
-,TRBV6-1,-,TRBJ1-1,TGTGCCAGCAGTGGTACCGAAGCTTTCTTT,CASSGTEAFF
-,TRBV11-3,-,TRBJ2-7,TGTGCCAGCAGCTTAGATTCTACCTCCAGCGACGAGCAGTACTTC,CASSLDSTSSDEQYF
-,TRBV4-2,-,TRBJ2-7,TGTGCCAGCAGCCAAGGAGAGTACTACGAGCAGTACTTC,CASSQGEYYEQYF
-,TRBV5-1,-,TRBJ2-7,TGCGCCAGCAGCTTGGGGCAGGGGTGGTACGAGCAGTACTTC,CASSLGQGWYEQYF
TRBD2,TRBV13,-,TRBJ2-1,TGTGCCAGCAGCCAATTTCGGGCTAGCGGGACCTACAATGAGCAGTTCTTC,CASSQFRASGTYNEQFF
-,TRBV19,-,TRBJ1-1,TGTGCCAGTAGTACCGGACGCCCCGAAGCTTTCTTT,CASSTGRPEAFF
-,TRBV30,-,TRBJ2-1,TGTGCCTGGAGTGTAGGGAATGAGCAGTTCTTC,CAWSVGNEQFF
TRBD2,TRBV4-1,-,TRBJ2-3,TGCGCCAGCAGCCACTCAGGACTAGCGGGCACAGATACGCAGTATTTT,CASSHSGLAGTDTQYF
TRBD1,TRBV9,-,TRBJ2-1,TGTGCCAGCAGCGCCGACAGGGGCCATGAGCAGTTCTTC,CASSADRGHEQFF
TRBD2,TRBV4-1,-,TRBJ2-1,TGCGCCAGCAGCCCCGTATCTGGACTAGCGGATCTAAGGAATGAGCAGTTCTTC,CASSPVSGLADLRNEQFF
TRBD1,TRBV2,-,TRBJ2-7,TGTGCCAGCAGTGACGGGACAGGGACCCACGAGCAGTACTTC,CASSDGTGTHEQYF
-,TRBV6-1,-,TRBJ1-1,TGTGCCAGCAGCCAGGACCCAATGAACACTGAAGCTTTCTTT,CASSQDPMNTEAFF